This T cell receptor beta chain was documented in a study of cytomegalovirus exposure and HLA in healthy donors. Study outcomes and limitations: According to an earlier analysis, most TCR beta V segments yielded productive rearrangements about 90% or about 30% of the time.

Primers included in the PCR were 60 Vbeta and 13 Jbeta primers. Authors' methods: There were around 78 million unique TCR beta chains by a later count, and some 11 million of them were shared. The data were produced by immunoSEQ multiplex PCR, yet TCRdb's version contains in-frame clones alone and is incomplete. The DNA was the basis for D and trimming; V, J and clone size are from that table. This table has over 150,000 clones, about 70% appearing once. The CDR3 runs 17 residues. V was clipped by 2 bases and J by 3 bases, with 20 bases between them. This clone was seen a handful of times. The antigen remains undetermined.

The sequenced sample consisted of PBMCs. The sequence was obtained from a woman aged 18 to 35 in good health and CMV-seropositive. The chain carries TRBV23-1 and TRBJ2-7, with D possibly TRBD1 on 5 matching bases. TRBV23-1 is marked as an open reading frame, function uncertain. The CDR3: CASSQMVGGQGIYEQYF. In DNA form, the CDR3 reads TGCGCCAGCAGTCAAATGGTCGGTGGGCAGGGAATCTACGAGCAGTACTTC.